This entry lists 25 T cell receptor beta chains sequenced from one sample in a study of blood T cell repertoires in COVID-19. TCRdb keeps only in-frame clones here, not all; method: immunoSEQ multiplex PCR. Of 170,000 or so clones in the sample, 75% to 90% were seen once. The sample taken for sequencing was peripheral blood. The receptors come from a woman in her seventies with COVID-19, enrolled during active disease.

The CDR3 loop reads CSAPTGTEAFF. CDR3 in DNA: TGCAGCGCCCCCACCGGGACTGAAGCTTTCTTT. The V gene is TRBV29-1, the J gene TRBJ1-1; D not certain. The CDR3 is 11 amino acids. V lost 7 bases and J 5 bases, leaving 11 bases between the germline ends. Per germline, CDR1 SQVTM and CDR2 ANQGSEA.

The chain recombines TRBV9 with TRBJ2-2; TRBD2 is a possible D gene (5 bases). The germline V gene encodes CDR1 SGDLS and CDR2 YYNGEE. This CDR3 is built from 15 residues. Trimming took 0 bases from V and 5 from J, leaving 11 bases between them. This CDR3 is CASSVDGSGTGELFF. In DNA, the CDR3 is TGTGCCAGCAGCGTAGATGGGAGCGGTACCGGGGAGCTGTTTTTT.

This rearrangement joins TRBV30 to TRBJ2-1; TRBD2 matches 10 bases. Germline V gives CDR1 GTSNPN, CDR2 SVGIG (reference sequence). The CDR3 is 15 residues long. J was trimmed by 6 bases and V by 4 bases; bases with no gene match: 9. Here the CDR3 reads CAWIIRLAGVNEQFF. DNA of the CDR3: TGTGCCTGGATAATCAGGCTAGCGGGAGTCAATGAGCAGTTCTTC.

The chain recombines TRBV5-4 with TRBJ2-7; 10 bases line up with TRBD2. Losses at the gene ends were 5 bases for V and 5 bases for J; bases not matched to a gene: 10. Per germline, CDR1 SGHNT and CDR2 YYREEE (reference sequence). CDR3 length equals 15 residues. The CDR3 spells CASSPLAGGRNEQYF. For the CDR3, the DNA is TGTGCCAGCAGTCCCTTAGCGGGAGGAAGAAACGAGCAGTACTTC.

This chain connects TRBV19 to TRBJ2-3; 8 nucleotides match TRBD2. The CDR3 loop spans 15 amino acids. CDR1 LNHDA and CDR2 SQIVND come from the germline V gene (reference sequence). The V segment lost 4 bases and the J segment 6 bases; nucleotides outside the gene matches: 9. CDR3 in amino acids: CASSTGGTRLDTQYF. The CDR3, as DNA: TGTGCCAGTAGTACGGGGGGGACACGGCTCGATACGCAGTATTTT.

The rearrangement joins TRBV7-2 to TRBJ2-2; D may be TRBD2 (6 bases). The CDR3 has 14 amino acids. The V end lost 7 bases, the J end lost 0 bases, and 9 bases lay between the germline ends. The germline V gene has CDR1 SGHTA and CDR2 FQGNSA. The CDR3 loop is CASTPGANTGELFF. The CDR3 DNA follows: TGTGCCAGCACCCCGGGGGCGAACACCGGGGAGCTGTTTTTT.

The chain uses TRBV7-2 and TRBJ2-3, with 8 bases aligning to TRBD2. The CDR3 is 17 amino acids. Trimming removed 0 bases from V and 5 bases from J; junction bases left unmatched: 10. The germline CDR1 and CDR2 sequences are SGHTA and FQGNSA. CDR3 loop: CASSLAWSGRGGDTQYF. The CDR3 bases are TGTGCCAGCAGCTTAGCGTGGAGCGGGAGAGGGGGAGATACGCAGTATTTT.

The V and J genes are TRBV28 and TRBJ2-5; 9 bases are shared with TRBD2. CDR3 size: 18 residues. The J segment lost 1 base and the V segment lost 5 bases, leaving 14 bases of the junction unmatched. From germline, CDR1 is MDHEN and CDR2 SYDVKM. Written as DNA, the CDR3 is TGTGCCAGCAGTCCTATTGGGGCTAGCGGGGCACTCCAAGAGACCCAGTACTTC. Encoded protein: CASSPIGASGALQETQYF.

This clone was observed a few times. The same CDR3 is also encoded by other DNA sequences in this sample. The genes are TRBV9 and TRBJ2-7; 7 nucleotides align to TRBD1. The CDR3 covers 14 residues. V shed 0 bases, J shed 4 bases, and the junction held 4 bases outside the gene matches. Looked up from germline, CDR1 is SGDLS and CDR2 is YYNGEE. Written as DNA, the CDR3 is TGTGCCAGCAGCGTAGGTGGCAGGGGGTACGAGCAGTACTTC. Its translation: CASSVGGRGYEQYF.

The chain couples TRBV30 to TRBJ1-6; unclear D gene. This CDR3 region has 15 residues. CDR1 and CDR2 (germline): GTSNPN, SVGIG (reference sequence). V lost 5 bases to trimming and J lost 0 bases, with 11 bases between them. CDR3 DNA: TGTGCCTGGGAGAGGTTGAGCTCCTATAATTCACCCCTCCACTTT. This translates into CAWERLSSYNSPLHF. Full variable domain (outside the CDR3, taken from reference TRBV30 and TRBJ1-6): SQTIHQWPATLVQPVGSPLSLECTVEGTSNPNLYWYRQAAGRGLQLLFYSVGIGQISSEVPQNLSASRPQDRQFILSSKKLLLSDSGFYLCAWERLSSYNSPLHFGNGTRLTVT.

V usage is TRBV4-3 and J usage is TRBJ2-1; a weak D match, TRBD2 (5 bases). CDR1 is LGHNA, CDR2 YSLEER, per germline. The CDR3 has 15 residues. V was trimmed by 5 bases and J by 2 bases, leaving 13 bases between them. In DNA, the CDR3 is TGCGCCAGCAGCACGAGTCCGGGAACCTACAATGAGCAGTTCTTC. Its protein is CASSTSPGTYNEQFF.

V and J are TRBV3-1 (or the pseudogene TRBV3-2) and TRBJ1-4; 8 bases fit TRBD1. Germline lookup yields CDR1 LGHDT and CDR2 YNNKEL (reference sequence). The CDR3 length is 15 residues. V lost 3 bases to trimming and J lost 2 bases; unmatched junction nucleotides: 2. The CDR3 spells CASSQRQGTNEKLFF. Written as DNA, the CDR3 is TGTGCCAGCAGCCAGAGACAGGGGACTAATGAAAAACTGTTTTTT.

V and J are TRBV9 and TRBJ2-3; the D gene is possibly TRBD1 (6 bases). Germline V gene data show CDR1 as SGDLS and CDR2 as YYNGEE. The V and J ends lost 0 bases and 6 bases respectively, with 11 bases between them. CDR3 size: 14 residues. CDR3 DNA sequence: TGTGCCAGCAGCGTAGAGGTCAGGGGTGATACGCAGTATTTT. Residues: CASSVEVRGDTQYF. Complete variable domain (other parts from reference TRBV9 and TRBJ2-3): DSGVTQTPKHLITATGQRVTLRCSPRSGDLSVYWYQQSLDQGLQFLIQYYNGEERAKGNILERFSAQQFPDLHSELNLSSLELGDSALYFCASSVEVRGDTQYFGPGTRLTVL.

The chain joins TRBV4-3 to TRBJ2-7, with D uncertain. Per the germline V gene, CDR1 is LGHNA and CDR2 is YSLEER. The CDR3 is 15 amino acids. V was cut by 4 bases and J by 2 bases, with 15 bases left in between. CDR3 protein: CASSRFATSAYEQYF. The CDR3 DNA is TGCGCCAGCAGCCGTTTCGCGACATCCGCCTACGAGCAGTACTTC.

The chain joins TRBV28 to TRBJ2-3; 13 bases match TRBD2. In germline, CDR1 is MDHEN, CDR2 SYDVKM. The CDR3 runs 18 residues. Germline trimming cut 3 bases from V and 4 bases from J; bases unmatched to any gene: 10. This CDR3 reads CASSFSSRTSGSPDTQYF. CDR3 sequence (DNA): TGTGCCAGCAGTTTCTCATCCCGGACTAGCGGGAGCCCAGATACGCAGTATTTT.

This clone was counted once. The V call is TRBV19, the J call TRBJ2-1; possible D gene TRBD2, 6 bases. Germline V gene lookup returns CDR1 LNHDA and CDR2 SQIVND (reference sequence). There are 12 residues in the CDR3. Deletions cut 10 bases from V and 6 bases from J, with 13 bases between. The CDR3, as DNA: TGTGCCACCTCGGTGGGGGGCAATGAGCAGTTCTTC. It translates to CATSVGGNEQFF.

This clone was detected once. The V call is TRBV4-1, the J call TRBJ2-3, with a weak D call TRBD1 (6 bases). The CDR3 length is 15 residues. CDR1 MGHRA and CDR2 YSYEKL come from the germline V gene. V lost 3 bases and J 6 bases, leaving 16 bases between the germline ends. The CDR3 nucleotides are TGCGCCAGCAGCCATCAGGGGACCTCGTTGGATACGCAGTATTTT. This encodes CASSHQGTSLDTQYF.

This clone was observed a handful of times. DNA for the CDR3: TGTGCCAGCAGTTTACGGGGAGGGTACTACAATGAGCAGTTCTTC. This encodes CASSLRGGYYNEQFF. This rearrangement joins TRBV27 to TRBJ2-1; the match to TRBD2 covers 7 bases. The ends lost 2 bases at V and 3 bases at J; junction bases unmatched: 4. The CDR3 contains 15 residues. Germline assignment: CDR1 MNHEY and CDR2 SMNVEV (reference sequence).

For the CDR3, the DNA is TGTGCCAGCTCACCAATGGACAGGAACACTGAAGCTTTCTTT. Residues: CASSPMDRNTEAFF. This chain joins TRBV18 and TRBJ1-1; possibly TRBD1 for D (6 bases). There are 14 residues in the CDR3. The V gene lost 2 bases and the J gene lost 1 base, with 8 bases spanning the gap. The germline gives CDR1 KGHSH, CDR2 LQKENI.

The CDR3 spells CASSSTGSVETQYF. DNA of the CDR3: TGTGCCAGCAGTTCGACAGGGTCTGTAGAGACCCAGTACTTC. J is TRBJ2-5 and V is TRBV2, with 7 bases lining up with TRBD1. Germline loops: CDR1 SNHLY, CDR2 FYNNEI. J lost 4 bases, V lost 5 bases, and 7 bases had no gene match. This CDR3 contains 14 residues. Variable domain in full (rest from reference TRBV2 and TRBJ2-5): EPEVTQTPSHQVTQMGQEVILRCVPISNHLYFYWYRQILGQKVEFLVSFYNNEISEKSEIFDDQFSVERPDGSNFTLKIRSTKLEDSAMYFCASSSTGSVETQYFGPGTRLLVL.

J is TRBJ2-5 and V is TRBV2, with 16 bases that match TRBD2. The V and J ends lost 4 bases and 2 bases, in that order; junction bases with no gene match: 7. Looked up from germline, CDR1 is SNHLY and CDR2 is FYNNEI. The CDR3 has 18 residues. CDR3: CASSVGTSGRVSQETQYF. CDR3 coding DNA: TGTGCCAGCAGTGTCGGGACTAGCGGGAGGGTATCTCAAGAGACCCAGTACTTC.

The genes are TRBV29-1 and TRBJ2-3; D call uncertain. Germline V gene lookup returns CDR1 SQVTM and CDR2 ANQGSEA. The CDR3 consists of 12 residues. Between the trimmed V and J ends, which lost 3 bases and 2 bases, there was a span of 6 bases. The CDR3 DNA is TGCAGCGTTGACAGATCCACAGATACGCAGTATTTT. Its translation is CSVDRSTDTQYF.

The rearrangement joins TRBV28 to TRBJ2-1, with 7 bases lining up with TRBD2. The CDR3 has 14 amino acids. The V segment lost 6 bases and the J segment 6 bases; nucleotides outside the gene matches: 8. Germline V gives CDR1 MDHEN, CDR2 SYDVKM. CDR3 protein: CASRWRELGNEQFF. CDR3 coding DNA: TGTGCCAGCAGGTGGCGGGAGCTAGGCAATGAGCAGTTCTTC.

The rearrangement uses TRBV7-8 and TRBJ2-5, with 11 positions matching TRBD2. V dropped 5 bases and J dropped 5; count of bases not matched to a gene: 7. This CDR3 is built from 15 residues. Germline V lookup: CDR1 SGHVS, CDR2 FQNEAQ. The CDR3 DNA reads as TGTGCCAGCAGCCCTGGGGTAGCGGGAGGGGAGACCCAGTACTTC. Its translation: CASSPGVAGGETQYF.

This chain links TRBV15 with TRBJ2-3, with D possibly matching TRBD2 (5 bases). Trimming removed 4 bases from V and 9 bases from J, with 11 bases in between. There are 12 residues in the CDR3. Germline lookup yields CDR1 LNHNV and CDR2 YYDKDF (reference sequence). The CDR3 protein is CATSTGDTTQYF. CDR3 DNA: TGTGCCACCAGCACCGGGGATACGACGCAGTATTTT.